This T cell receptor beta chain was captured in a study of metastatic and nonmetastatic thyroid tumors. Whole-study context: Malignant and benign thyroid patients had repertoires compared in peripheral blood and tumor or nodule tissue.

Authors' methods: A classifier of distant metastasis in papillary thyroid cancer was built from CDR3 differences (across clinicopathological groups). TCRdb reanalyzed the PCR reads via MiXCR. What appears here as the V and J calls and clone size reflects TCRdb's work, not the paper's. The sample shows 11,000 or so clones, around a third of them seen only once. Before thyroid surgery, none of the patients had received any treatment. Comment on this clone: This sequence may be a read error, since a much larger clone differs from it by one base.

This CDR3 has 16 amino acids. Unmatched junction bases numbered 3, after V lost 2 bases and J lost 2 bases. The V gene's germline CDR1 is SGHDT and CDR2 YYEEEE. Material: tumor tissue. The source of this sequence is a female donor with papillary thyroid cancer or a benign thyroid nodule (not recorded which). Some clones in this sample may be carry-over from other donors' samples. The chain recombines TRBV5-6 with TRBJ2-3; 12 bases are shared with TRBD2. The CDR3 DNA sequence: TGTGCCAGCAGCTTATGGACTAGCGGGAACACAGATACGCAGTATTTT. This translates into CASSLWTSGNTDTQYF.